The clone carrying this T cell receptor (beta chain) appeared many times. CDR3 length: 15 amino acids. V was clipped by 1 base and J by 5 bases, with 14 bases between them. Germline V gene sequence: CDR1 LGHNT, CDR2 FRNRAP. The record originates from a study of T cells after yellow fever vaccination. One entry per CDR3 protein, called by TCRdb with MiXCR from the 5' RACE reads. The top ten hold about 40% of the sample, which has around 30,000 distinct CDR3 sequences, around 5% seen once. Sequencing used CD8+ T cells sorted from PBMCs, obtained 10 days after the yellow fever booster vaccination. This clonotype originated in a man aged 25-45 years who received the YFV17D yellow fever vaccine. The V gene is TRBV12-5, the J gene TRBJ2-5, with a possible D match to TRBD2 (6 bases). CDR3 DNA: TGTGCTAGTGGTTTGGGGGTGGGGGGAATGGAGACCCAGTACTTC. It yields the protein CASGLGVGGMETQYF.